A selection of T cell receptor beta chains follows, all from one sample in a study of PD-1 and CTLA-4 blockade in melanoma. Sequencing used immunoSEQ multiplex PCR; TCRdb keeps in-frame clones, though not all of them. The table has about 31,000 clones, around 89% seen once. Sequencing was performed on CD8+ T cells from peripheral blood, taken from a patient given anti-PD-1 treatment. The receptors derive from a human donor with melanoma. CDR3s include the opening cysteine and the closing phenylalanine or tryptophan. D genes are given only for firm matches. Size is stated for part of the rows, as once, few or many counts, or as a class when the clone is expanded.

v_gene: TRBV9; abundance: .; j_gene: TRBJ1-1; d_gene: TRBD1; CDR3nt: TGTGCCAGCAGCGTAGAGGGGGACAGGGGCCCTTCCGGGTTGGACACTGAAGCTTTCTTT; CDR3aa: CASSVEGDRGPSGLDTEAFF
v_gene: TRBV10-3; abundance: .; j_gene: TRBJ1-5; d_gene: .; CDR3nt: TGTGCCATCAGTGACTTGGGGCAGGAATATCAGCCCCAGCATTTT; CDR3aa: CAISDLGQEYQPQHF
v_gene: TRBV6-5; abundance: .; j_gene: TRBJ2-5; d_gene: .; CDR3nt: TGTGCCAGCAGTTACGGTACGGGGCCCTCGGAGACCCAGTACTTC; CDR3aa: CASSYGTGPSETQYF
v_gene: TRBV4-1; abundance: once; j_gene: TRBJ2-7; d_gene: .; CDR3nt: TGCGCCAGCAGCCAAGAGTCAGGGGGGAGCTCCTACGAGCAGTACTTC; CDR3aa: CASSQESGGSSYEQYF
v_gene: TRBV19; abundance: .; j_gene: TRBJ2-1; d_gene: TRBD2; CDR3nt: TGTGCCAGTAGTATAAGCGGGGGGAACAATGAGCAGTTCTTC; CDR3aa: CASSISGGNNEQFF
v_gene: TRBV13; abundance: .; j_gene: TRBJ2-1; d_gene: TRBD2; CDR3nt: TGTGCCAGCAGCCTTTGGACTAGCAGCTACAATGAGCAGTTCTTC; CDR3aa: CASSLWTSSYNEQFF
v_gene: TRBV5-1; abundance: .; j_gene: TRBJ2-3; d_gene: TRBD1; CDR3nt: TGCGCCAGCAGCCGGTACCGGGACAGGGGGACAGATACGCAGTATTTT; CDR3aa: CASSRYRDRGTDTQYF
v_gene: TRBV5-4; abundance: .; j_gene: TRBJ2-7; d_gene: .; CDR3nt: TGTGCCAGCAGCTTGGGACAGTCCTACGAGCAGTACTTC; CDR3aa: CASSLGQSYEQYF
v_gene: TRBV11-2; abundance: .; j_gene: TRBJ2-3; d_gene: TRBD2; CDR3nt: TGTGCCAGCAGCACCACGGGGGGAGCGGATACGCAGTATTTT; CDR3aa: CASSTTGGADTQYF
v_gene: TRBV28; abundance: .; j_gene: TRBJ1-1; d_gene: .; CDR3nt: TGTGCCAGCAGTTTTACGGGGAGGGGCACTGAAGCTTTCTTT; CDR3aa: CASSFTGRGTEAFF
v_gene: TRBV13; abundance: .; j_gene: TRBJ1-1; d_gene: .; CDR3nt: TGTGCCAGCAGCTTAGGTGGGGGACCCCTTGAAGCTTTCTTT; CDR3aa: CASSLGGGPLEAFF
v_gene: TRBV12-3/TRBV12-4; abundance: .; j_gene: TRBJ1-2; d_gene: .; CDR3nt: TGTGCCAGCTTTGGGAATTGGGGCTATGGCTACACCTTC; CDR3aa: CASFGNWGYGYTF
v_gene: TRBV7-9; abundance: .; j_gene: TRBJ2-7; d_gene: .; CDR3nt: TGTGCCAGCAGCTCGGGGGTTTTTAGCTCCTACGAGCAGTACTTC; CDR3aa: CASSSGVFSSYEQYF
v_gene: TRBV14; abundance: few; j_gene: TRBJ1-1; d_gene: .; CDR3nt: TGTGCCAGCGGTTGGGGAAACACTGAAGCTTTCTTT; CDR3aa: CASGWGNTEAFF
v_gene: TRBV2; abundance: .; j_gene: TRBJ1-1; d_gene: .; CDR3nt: TGTGCCAGCGGCGGAATGAACACTGAAGCTTTCTTT; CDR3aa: CASGGMNTEAFF
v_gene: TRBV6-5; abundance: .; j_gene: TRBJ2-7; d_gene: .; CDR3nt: TGTGCCAGCAGTCAGAGACAACTGGACGAGCAGTACTTC; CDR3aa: CASSQRQLDEQYF
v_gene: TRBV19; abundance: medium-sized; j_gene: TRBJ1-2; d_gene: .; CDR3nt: TGTGCCAGTAGTATAGGCCGGAAGCCTATGGGCTACACCTTC; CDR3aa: CASSIGRKPMGYTF
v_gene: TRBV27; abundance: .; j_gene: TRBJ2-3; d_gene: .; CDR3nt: TGTGCCAGCAGACCCACTAGCACAGATACGCAGTATTTT; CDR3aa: CASRPTSTDTQYF
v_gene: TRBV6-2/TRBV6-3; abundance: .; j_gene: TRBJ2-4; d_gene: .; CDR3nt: TGTGCCAGCAGTTACCCGAGCGACCGGCAGGGTCACGTCCACTTC; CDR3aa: CASSYPSDRQGHVHF
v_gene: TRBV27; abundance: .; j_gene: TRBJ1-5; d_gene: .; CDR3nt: TGTGCCAGCAGTTTCGGGGGATATAGCAATCAGCCCCAGCATTTT; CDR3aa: CASSFGGYSNQPQHF
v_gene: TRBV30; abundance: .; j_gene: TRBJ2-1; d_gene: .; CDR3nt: TGTGCCTGGAGTGTAAGCCCCGACAATGAGCAGTTCTTC; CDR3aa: CAWSVSPDNEQFF
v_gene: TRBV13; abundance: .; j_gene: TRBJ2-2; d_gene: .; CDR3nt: TGTGCCAGCGGGATTTTACAGGCCTCCTCGAACACCGGGGAGCTGTTTTTT; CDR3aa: CASGILQASSNTGELFF
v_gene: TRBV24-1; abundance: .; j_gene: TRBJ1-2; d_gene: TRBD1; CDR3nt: TGTGCCACCAGTGATGGGGACAGAGAGAACTATGGCTACACCTTC; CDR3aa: CATSDGDRENYGYTF
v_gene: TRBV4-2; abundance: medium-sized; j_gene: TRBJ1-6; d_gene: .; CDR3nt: TGTGCCAGCAGCCAAGATGAGGCAGGGTTGGGCTATAATTCACCCCTCCACTTT; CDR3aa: CASSQDEAGLGYNSPLHF
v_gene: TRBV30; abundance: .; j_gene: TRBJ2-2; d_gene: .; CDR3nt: TGTGCCTGGAGTGTAGAGATATCCCTCACGAACACCGGGGAGCTGTTTTTT; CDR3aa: CAWSVEISLTNTGELFF
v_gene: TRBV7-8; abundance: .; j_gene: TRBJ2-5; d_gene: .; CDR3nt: TGTGCCAGCAGCTTGCCTGCTGGGCGGCAAGAGACCCAGTACTTC; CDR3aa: CASSLPAGRQETQYF
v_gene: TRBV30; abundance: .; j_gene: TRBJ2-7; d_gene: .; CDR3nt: TGTGCCTGGAGTGAGGGGCCGGTTAGCTACGAGCAGTACTTC; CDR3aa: CAWSEGPVSYEQYF
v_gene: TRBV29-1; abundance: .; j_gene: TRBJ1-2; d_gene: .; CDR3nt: TGCAGCGTCCCTGAGCAGGGGCCGAATGGCTACACCTTC; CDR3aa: CSVPEQGPNGYTF
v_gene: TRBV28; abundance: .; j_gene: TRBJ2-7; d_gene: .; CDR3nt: TGTGCCAGCAGTTTCCCCAGCTATAACATCGAGCAGTACTTC; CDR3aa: CASSFPSYNIEQYF
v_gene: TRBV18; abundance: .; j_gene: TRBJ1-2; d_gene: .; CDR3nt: TGTGCCAGCTCACCGACAGCCTTAGACTATGGCTACACCTTC; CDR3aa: CASSPTALDYGYTF
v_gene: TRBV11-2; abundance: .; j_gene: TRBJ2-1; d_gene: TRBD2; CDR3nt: TGTGCCAGCAGCTTAGATTGGGGTAGCGGGGACTTCTACAATGAGCAGTTCTTC; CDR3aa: CASSLDWGSGDFYNEQFF
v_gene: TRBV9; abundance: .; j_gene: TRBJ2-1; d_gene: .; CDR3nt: TGTGCCAGCAGCGCTCTGGGGACCAGGGGTTTCTTC; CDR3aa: CASSALGTRGFF
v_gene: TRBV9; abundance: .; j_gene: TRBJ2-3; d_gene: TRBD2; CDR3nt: TGTGCCAGCAGCGTGGCCGGGGGGGATACGCAGTATTTT; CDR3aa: CASSVAGGDTQYF
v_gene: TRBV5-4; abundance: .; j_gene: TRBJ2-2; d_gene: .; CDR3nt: TGTGCCAGCAGCACAACGGGCAGGGGACCCGGGGAGCTGTTTTTT; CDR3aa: CASSTTGRGPGELFF
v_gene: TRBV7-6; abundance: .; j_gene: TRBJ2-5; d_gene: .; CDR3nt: TGTGCCAGCAGCCCGGGGACTTCGTACCAAGAGACCCAGTACTTC; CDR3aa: CASSPGTSYQETQYF
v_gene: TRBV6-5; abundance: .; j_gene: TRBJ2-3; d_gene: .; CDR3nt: TGTGCCAGCAGTTACTCAGAGACAGATGCAGATACGCAGTATTTT; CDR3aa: CASSYSETDADTQYF
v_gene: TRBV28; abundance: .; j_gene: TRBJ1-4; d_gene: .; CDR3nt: TGTGCCAGCAGACCGGACAGTACAAATGAAAAACTGTTTTTT; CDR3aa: CASRPDSTNEKLFF
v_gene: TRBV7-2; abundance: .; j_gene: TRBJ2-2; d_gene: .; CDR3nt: TGTGCCAGCAGCTTAGAGCCGGCTACCGGGGAGCTGTTTTTT; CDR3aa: CASSLEPATGELFF
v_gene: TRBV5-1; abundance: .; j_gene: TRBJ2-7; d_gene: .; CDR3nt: TGCGCCAGCAGCATAACGGTTTACGACTACGAGCAGTACTTC; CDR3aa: CASSITVYDYEQYF
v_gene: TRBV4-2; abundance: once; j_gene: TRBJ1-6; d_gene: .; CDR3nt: TGTGCCAGCAGCCACAAGACGGAGAGCTCCTATAATTCACCCCTCCACTTT; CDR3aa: CASSHKTESSYNSPLHF
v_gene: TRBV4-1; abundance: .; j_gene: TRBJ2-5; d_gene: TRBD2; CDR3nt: TGCGCCAGCAGCCAAGGACTAGCGGCCATGGAGACCCAGTACTTC; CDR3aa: CASSQGLAAMETQYF
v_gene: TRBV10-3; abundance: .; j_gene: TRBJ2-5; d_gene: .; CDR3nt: TGTGCCATCAGTGAGGGGGCAGGGGAGACCCAGTACTTC; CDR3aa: CAISEGAGETQYF
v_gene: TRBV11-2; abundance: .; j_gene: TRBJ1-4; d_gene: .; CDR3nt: TGTGCCAGCAGTTGGACAAGGCGCACTAATGAAAAACTGTTTTTT; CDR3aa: CASSWTRRTNEKLFF
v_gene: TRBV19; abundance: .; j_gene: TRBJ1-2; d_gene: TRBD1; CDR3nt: TGTGCCAGTAGTATATCCGGGACAGTGCCTAACTATGGCTACACCTTC; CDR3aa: CASSISGTVPNYGYTF
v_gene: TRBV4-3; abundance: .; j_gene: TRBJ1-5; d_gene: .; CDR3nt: TGCGCCAGCAGCCAAGAGAGATATAGCAATCAGCCCCAGCATTTT; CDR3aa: CASSQERYSNQPQHF
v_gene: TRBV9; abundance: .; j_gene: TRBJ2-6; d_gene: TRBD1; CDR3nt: TGTGCCAGCCAAGGGGGCTTTGGGGCCAACGTCCTGACTTTC; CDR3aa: CASQGGFGANVLTF
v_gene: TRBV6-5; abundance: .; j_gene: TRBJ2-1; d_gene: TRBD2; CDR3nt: TGTGCCAGCAGTCTGACTAGCGGGGACTACAATGAGCAGTTCTTC; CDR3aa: CASSLTSGDYNEQFF
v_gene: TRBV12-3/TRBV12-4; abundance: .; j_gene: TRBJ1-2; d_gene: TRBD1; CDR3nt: TGTGCCAGCAGTTTTTACAGGGGAAATGGCTACACCTTC; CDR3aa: CASSFYRGNGYTF
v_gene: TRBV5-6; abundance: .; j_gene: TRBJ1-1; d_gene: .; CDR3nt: TGTGCCAGCAGCTTGGCAGCCTACGGCACTGAAGCTTTCTTT; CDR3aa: CASSLAAYGTEAFF
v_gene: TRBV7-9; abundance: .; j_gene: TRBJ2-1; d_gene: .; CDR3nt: TGTGCCAGCAGCCCCAGGGGATATGAGCAGTTCTTC; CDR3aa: CASSPRGYEQFF
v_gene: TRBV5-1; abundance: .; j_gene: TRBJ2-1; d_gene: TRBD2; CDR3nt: TGCGCCAGCAGCCCCGGGACTAGCGGGAGCTCCTACAATGAGCAGTTCTTC; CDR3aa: CASSPGTSGSSYNEQFF
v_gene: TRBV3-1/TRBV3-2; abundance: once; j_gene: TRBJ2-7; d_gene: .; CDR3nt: TGTGCCAGCAGCGGAATGGACTACGAGCAGTACTTC; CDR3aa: CASSGMDYEQYF
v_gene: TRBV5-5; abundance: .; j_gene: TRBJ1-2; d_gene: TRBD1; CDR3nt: TGTGCCAGCAGCCAGCCGGGACAGGGGGTCTATGGCTACACCTTC; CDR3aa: CASSQPGQGVYGYTF
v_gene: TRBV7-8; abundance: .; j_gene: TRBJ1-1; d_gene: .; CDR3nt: TGTGCCAGCACCCCCGGAGGAGGGTTGGACACTGAAGCTTTCTTT; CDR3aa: CASTPGGGLDTEAFF
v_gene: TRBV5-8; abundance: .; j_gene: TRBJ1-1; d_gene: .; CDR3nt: TGTGCCAGCAGCAAACGCGGACAGCAATGGACTGAAGCTTTCTTT; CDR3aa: CASSKRGQQWTEAFF